The clone carrying this T cell receptor beta chain was seen many times. Its matching antigen is unknown. CDR1 MNHEY and CDR2 SMNVEV come from the germline V gene (reference sequence). Trimming removed 6 bases from V and 0 bases from J, with 11 bases in between. This CDR3 is built from 15 residues. This entry comes from a study of T-cell reconstitution after alpha-beta-depleted transplantation in children. Points from the study as a whole: The origin of alpha-beta T cells about two months after transplant was reportedly several hundred expanded graft clones.

The TCRbeta library incorporated unique molecular identifiers. Using its own MiXCR run on the PCR reads, TCRdb lists one record per CDR3 protein. The repertoire holds 65,000 to 90,000 distinct CDR3 sequences, with about 11% as singletons. The specimen comprised PBMCs, sampled before TCRalphabeta/CD19-depleted stem cell transplant. This clonotype was obtained from a boy between 10 and 17 years old with acute myeloid leukemia, due to receive a stem cell transplant. The chain employs TRBV27 and TRBJ1-4; D is unclear. As DNA, the CDR3 is TGTGCCAGCAGGCTTACAGTTGCAACTAATGAAAAACTGTTTTTT. Amino acids: CASRLTVATNEKLFF.